Each of the 7 T cell receptor beta chains below was sequenced from the same sample in a study of T and B cells in COVID-19 patients. TRB was amplified from about 260-540 ng of blood genomic DNA. Multiplex PCR with BIOMED2 TRB-A/B primer pools amplified TRB rearrangements. TCRdb redid the calling of the multiplex PCR reads with MiXCR, one entry per CDR3 protein. The table lists 20,000 or so distinct CDR3 sequences, under 35% of them singletons, with approximately 2% in the top ten. The specimen was blood. Receptors originate from a human donor who had recovered from COVID-19.

This clonotype rates as medium-sized. The rearrangement joins TRBV18 to TRBJ2-6; TRBD1 matches at 9 bases. CDR1 is KGHSH, CDR2 LQKENI, per germline. This CDR3 spans 19 amino acids. V lost 4 bases and J lost 0; bases outside the gene matches: 10. The CDR3 DNA reads TGTGCCAGCTCACGATACGGGACAGGGTCTCCCTCTGGGGCCAACGTCCTGACTTTC. This translates into CASSRYGTGSPSGANVLTF. The full variable domain, rest sourced from reference TRBV18 and TRBJ2-6, is NAGVMQNPRHLVRRRGQEARLRCSPMKGHSHVYWYRQLPEEGLKFMVYLQKENIIDESGMPKERFSAEFPKEGPSILRIQQVVRGDSAAYFCASSRYGTGSPSGANVLTFGAGSRLTVL.

This clonotype showed up just once. The chain uses TRBV18 and TRBJ1-1; D may be TRBD1 (5 bases). Germline V gene sequence: CDR1 KGHSH, CDR2 LQKENI. V lost 3 bases, J lost 0 bases, and 14 bases lay in between. CDR3 size: 16 residues. In DNA form, the CDR3 reads TGTGCCAGCTCACCCGGTGGGGCCCAAATGAACACTGAAGCTTTCTTT. It yields the protein CASSPGGAQMNTEAFF.

This clonotype turned up a few times. The V call is TRBV30, the J call TRBJ1-5; D perhaps matches TRBD1 (6 bases). The germline CDR1 and CDR2 sequences are GTSNPN and SVGIG (reference sequence). Trimming left V 1 base short and J 2 bases short, with 12 bases between. CDR3 size: 15 residues. This CDR3 is CAWSGGQVGNQPQHF. In DNA form, the CDR3 reads TGTGCCTGGAGTGGGGGACAAGTGGGCAATCAGCCCCAGCATTTT.

This chain connects TRBV13 to TRBJ2-5; 9 nucleotides match TRBD1. Germline loops: CDR1 PRHDT, CDR2 FYEKMQ (reference sequence). J lost 4 bases, V lost 3 bases, and 9 bases had no gene match. The CDR3 is 16 residues long. In DNA form, the CDR3 reads TGTGCCAGCAGCTTTTCCGGGACAGGGTACCCAGAGACCCAGTACTTC. Translated: CASSFSGTGYPETQYF.

In its sample, this clonotype was seen a few times. V is TRBV10-3 and J is TRBJ2-1, with D tentatively TRBD1 (6 bases). CDR3 length equals 14 residues. The V gene lost 2 bases and the J gene lost 3 bases, with 8 bases spanning the gap. Germline loops: CDR1 ENHRY, CDR2 SYGVKD. CDR3 nucleotide sequence: TGTGCCATCAGTGAGGGACAGAACTACAATGAGCAGTTCTTC. This encodes CAISEGQNYNEQFF.

This clonotype was counted only a few times. The J gene is TRBJ1-4, the V gene TRBV10-3; D is uncertain. V dropped 0 bases and J dropped 11 bases, with 16 bases sitting between them. CDR1 and CDR2 (germline): ENHRY, SYGVKD. The CDR3 runs to 15 residues. The CDR3 loop reads CAISESRLEGQKLFF. The CDR3 region has the DNA TGTGCCATCAGTGAGTCCCGGCTCGAGGGCCAGAAACTGTTTTTT.

The CDR3 here is CASSWGGNSPLHF. The CDR3 nucleotides are TGTGCCAGCAGTTGGGGGGGGAATTCACCCCTCCACTTT. V usage is TRBV6-5 and J usage is TRBJ1-6; D perhaps matches TRBD1 (5 bases). Trimming cost V 4 bases and J 7 bases, with 8 bases left between them. CDR3 length: 13 amino acids. Germline assignment: CDR1 MNHEY and CDR2 SVGAGI.